Listed here are 20 T cell receptor beta chains from one sample, sequenced in a study of blood T cell repertoires in COVID-19. The protocol was immunoSEQ multiplex PCR, while the TCRdb copy is restricted to in-frame clones and leaves out a portion. The data hold 55,000 to 85,000 clones, with roughly 80% observed a single time. Material: peripheral blood. These receptors were taken from a man aged 55-75 years with acute or convalescent COVID-19.

The chain uses TRBV7-2 and TRBJ1-5; D perhaps matches TRBD1 (5 bases). Germline lookup yields CDR1 SGHTA and CDR2 FQGNSA. The CDR3 runs 15 residues. Trimming pared 2 bases from V and 4 bases from J, leaving 12 bases between. In DNA form, the CDR3 reads TGTGCCAGCAGCTTATACGGGGGTGTAAATCAGCCCCAGCATTTT. Protein product: CASSLYGGVNQPQHF.

This chain joins TRBV18 and TRBJ1-2; D is unclear. This CDR3 region has 14 residues. The V end lost 3 bases, the J end lost 4 bases, and 12 bases lay between the germline ends. Germline V CDR1 and CDR2: KGHSH, LQKENI. CDR3 DNA: TGTGCCAGCTCACCGTCCGGGGAAGGCTATGGCTACACCTTC. Translating it yields CASSPSGEGYGYTF.

The chain uses TRBV7-6 and TRBJ1-3; 8 bases map to TRBD1. V gave up 5 bases and J gave up 1 base; unmatched junction bases: 13. Germline CDR1 reads SGHVS; CDR2 reads FNYEAQ. This CDR3 has 18 amino acids. The CDR3 spells CASSLTGAGGRSGNTIYF. Here the CDR3 DNA reads TGTGCCAGCAGCCTCACGGGGGCAGGGGGCAGATCTGGAAACACCATATATTTT.

Only one count was recorded for this clone. V and J are TRBV7-2 and TRBJ2-3, with 8 bases identical to TRBD2. CDR1 is SGHTA and CDR2 is FQGNSA in the germline V gene. This CDR3 comprises 15 residues. V lost 4 bases and J lost 5; bases outside the gene matches: 8. Here the CDR3 reads CASSSGLAGGDTQYF. The CDR3 DNA reads as TGTGCCAGCAGCTCCGGACTAGCTGGGGGAGATACGCAGTATTTT.

The V call is TRBV6-5, the J call TRBJ2-5; tentatively, D is TRBD2 (6 bases). V lost 0 bases, J lost 4 bases, and 12 bases lay in between. From germline, CDR1 is MNHEY and CDR2 SVGAGI. CDR3 length: 15 residues. CDR3 sequence: CASSYSGGVRETQYF. As DNA, the CDR3 is TGTGCCAGCAGTTACTCTGGCGGGGTACGAGAGACCCAGTACTTC.

The chain recombines TRBV5-1 with TRBJ1-6; 7 bases fit TRBD1. The V gene end was trimmed by 0 bases and the J gene end by 8 bases; junction bases not matched to a gene: 8. The CDR3 is 16 amino acids. Germline CDR1 is SGHRS and CDR2 is YFSETQ. The CDR3 is CASSLGPGQVYSPLHF. The DNA for the CDR3 is TGCGCCAGCAGCTTGGGACCCGGACAGGTCTATTCACCCCTCCACTTT.

The chain has TRBV2 and TRBJ2-2; a weak D match, TRBD2 (6 bases). This CDR3 region has 14 residues. Germline CDR1 and CDR2: SNHLY and FYNNEI. V was clipped by 10 bases and J by 4 bases, with 16 bases between them. The CDR3 spells CATREDLSTGELFF. Written as DNA, the CDR3 is TGTGCCACCAGGGAGGACTTGAGCACCGGGGAGCTGTTTTTT.

This sequence joins TRBV7-6 and TRBJ2-3; D is possibly TRBD2 (5 bases). V lost 1 base, J lost 6 bases, and 11 bases lay in between. The CDR3 covers 14 residues. Germline CDR1 SGHVS, CDR2 FNYEAQ. The CDR3 spells CASSLGGPLDTQYF. CDR3 sequence (DNA): TGTGCCAGCAGCTTAGGAGGGCCCTTGGATACGCAGTATTTT.

The chain carries TRBV6-1 and TRBJ2-6, with 8 bases aligning to TRBD1. CDR3 size: 19 residues. CDR1 and CDR2 from the germline V gene are MNHNS and SASEGT. V shed 3 bases, J shed 0 bases, and the junction held 10 bases outside the gene matches. The CDR3, as DNA: TGTGCCAGCAGTGAGAGGGTGGGACAGGCCTACTCTGGGGCCAACGTCCTGACTTTC. Its translation: CASSERVGQAYSGANVLTF.

This clone was seen more than once but under ten times. Other DNA sequences in the sample encode the same CDR3. This chain joins TRBV19 and TRBJ1-1; D is possibly TRBD1 (6 bases). CDR1 and CDR2 (germline): LNHDA, SQIVND (reference sequence). This CDR3 region has 16 residues. Trimming removed 1 base from V and 0 bases from J, with 12 bases in between. The CDR3 loop is CASSIGRGGLNTEAFF. CDR3 bases: TGTGCCAGTAGTATAGGGCGGGGGGGGCTGAACACTGAAGCTTTCTTT. The full variable domain, its missing parts supplied by reference TRBV19 and TRBJ1-1, is DGGITQSPKYLFRKEGQNVTLSCEQNLNHDAMYWYRQDPGQGLRLIYYSQIVNDFQKGDIAEGYSVSREKKESFPLTVTSAQKNPTAFYLCASSIGRGGLNTEAFFGQGTRLTVV.

The chain employs TRBV19 and TRBJ2-1; 7 bases are a match to TRBD1. In germline, CDR1 is LNHDA, CDR2 SQIVND (reference sequence). Trimming removed 1 base from V and 9 bases from J; junction bases left unmatched: 9. The CDR3 consists of 15 residues. The CDR3: CASSIVGQGVGEQFF. Written as DNA, the CDR3 is TGTGCCAGTAGTATAGTGGGGCAGGGGGTGGGTGAGCAGTTCTTC.

The chain links TRBV2 to TRBJ2-1; 8 nucleotides match TRBD2. With 6 bases clipped from V and 5 bases from J, the junction kept 3 bases outside the gene matches. CDR1 is SNHLY, CDR2 FYNNEI, per germline. The CDR3 is 13 amino acids. The CDR3 region is CASRLAVNNEQFF. CDR3 DNA sequence: TGTGCCAGCAGACTAGCGGTTAACAATGAGCAGTTCTTC. Full variable domain (remainder filled in from reference TRBV2 and TRBJ2-1): EPEVTQTPSHQVTQMGQEVILRCVPISNHLYFYWYRQILGQKVEFLVSFYNNEISEKSEIFDDQFSVERPDGSNFTLKIRSTKLEDSAMYFCASRLAVNNEQFFGPGTRLTVL.

This chain joins TRBV4-1 and TRBJ1-1; D might be TRBD1 (5 bases). CDR1 is MGHRA and CDR2 is YSYEKL in the germline V gene. This CDR3 spans 16 amino acids. V lost 0 bases, J lost 1 base, and 12 bases lay in between. The CDR3 sequence is CASSQEGGITNTEAFF. The DNA of the CDR3 is TGCGCCAGCAGCCAAGAGGGGGGGATCACGAACACTGAAGCTTTCTTT.

V is TRBV19 and J is TRBJ2-6; possible D gene TRBD1, 6 bases. V gave up 6 bases and J gave up 2 bases, with 14 bases separating them. Germline V gene sequence: CDR1 LNHDA, CDR2 SQIVND (reference sequence). This CDR3 is 16 amino acids long. CDR3 DNA: TGTGCCAGTAGCAAACAGGGTATCGCTGGGGCCAACGTCCTGACTTTC. This gives the protein CASSKQGIAGANVLTF.

The V and J genes are TRBV10-3 and TRBJ2-3; TRBD2 is a possible D gene (5 bases). The V gene's germline CDR1 is ENHRY and CDR2 SYGVKD. This CDR3 has 15 amino acids. Trimming stripped 4 bases from V and 1 base from J, with 12 bases between. The CDR3 DNA is TGTGCCATCAGTGTCGGGGAGTTGGGCACAGATACGCAGTATTTT. Translated: CAISVGELGTDTQYF.

This clone was found a few times. The rearrangement joins TRBV2 to TRBJ2-7; 9 nucleotides line up with TRBD2. This CDR3 region has 14 residues. With V trimmed by 6 bases and J by 4 bases, 7 bases remained unmatched. Germline loops: CDR1 SNHLY, CDR2 FYNNEI. In DNA, the CDR3 is TGTGCCAGCAGCCTTACGACTAGCGGTTACGAGCAGTACGTC. Translating it yields CASSLTTSGYEQYV.

This clone was seen a single time. V gene TRBV2 combines with J gene TRBJ2-7; 7 nucleotides align to TRBD1. The V segment lost 6 bases and the J segment 0 bases; nucleotides outside the gene matches: 5. Germline values: CDR1 SNHLY, CDR2 FYNNEI. The CDR3 extends over 14 amino acids. The CDR3 DNA follows: TGTGCCAGCAGAGGGACAGCAAGCTCCTACGAGCAGTACTTC. Its protein is CASRGTASSYEQYF.

This chain joins TRBV28 and TRBJ2-2; D call uncertain. There are 12 residues in the CDR3. Looked up from germline, CDR1 is MDHEN and CDR2 is SYDVKM. V lost 6 bases and J lost 7, with 9 bases in between. The CDR3 loop is CASRSGVGELFF. The CDR3 DNA reads TGTGCCAGCAGGTCAGGTGTCGGGGAGCTGTTTTTT.

The gene calls are TRBV2 and TRBJ2-2, with 10 bases lining up with TRBD2. The CDR3 length is 16 residues. Germline V CDR1 and CDR2: SNHLY, FYNNEI. J lost 1 base, V lost 8 bases, and 7 bases had no gene match. CDR3 amino acids: CASETASGGNTGELFF. The CDR3 DNA reads as TGTGCCAGCGAGACGGCTAGCGGGGGGAACACCGGGGAGCTGTTTTTT.

This chain uses TRBV25-1 with TRBJ1-4, with 11 bases matching TRBD1. The CDR3 runs 15 residues. The germline CDR1 and CDR2 sequences are MGHDK and SYGVNS. V shed 5 bases and J 7 bases; nucleotides not matched to a gene: 6. In DNA, the CDR3 is TGTGCCAGCAGTCAAGCCGGGACAGGGGGTGAAAAACTGTTTTTT. It specifies CASSQAGTGGEKLFF.